A single sample gave rise to the 19 T cell receptor beta chains below, sequenced in a study of T cell responses to AZD1222 COVID-19 vaccine. Assay: immunoSEQ multiplex PCR; the TCRdb copy retains only in-frame clones and omits some. The top ten hold about 1.5% of the sample, which has over 120,000 clones, roughly 90% seen once. The sample was peripheral blood, taken on day 0 of AZD1222 vaccination. Receptors originate from an adult in good health.

The chain recombines TRBV7-3 with TRBJ2-3, with 9 nucleotides matching TRBD2. CDR1 and CDR2 (germline): SGHTA, FQGTGA. The CDR3 extends over 17 amino acids. Unmatched junction bases numbered 14, after V lost 8 bases and J lost 2 bases. DNA for the CDR3: TGTGCCAGCTACAAGACCGGAGCGGGAGGTCCCACAGATACGCAGTATTTT. It is translated as CASYKTGAGGPTDTQYF.

The chain couples TRBV12-5 to TRBJ1-6; TRBD1 matches 7 bases. Trimming at V came to 1 base and at J to 9 bases, leaving 12 bases not matched to a gene. Germline V gene sequence: CDR1 LGHNT, CDR2 FRNRAP. The length of the CDR3 is 17 residues. CDR3 residues: CASGLASTGASGSPLHF. The CDR3, as DNA: TGTGCTAGTGGTTTGGCCTCAACAGGGGCTTCGGGTTCACCCCTCCACTTT.

The V call is TRBV28, the J call TRBJ1-2; a weak D match, TRBD1 (5 bases). V lost 8 bases, J lost 5 bases, and 27 bases lay in between. The CDR3 sequence is 17 residues long. The germline V gene encodes CDR1 MDHEN and CDR2 SYDVKM. CDR3 sequence (DNA): TGTGCCAGCGAGGGGCCGGTGGGGGGGTCCGGATTATATGGCTACACCTTC. This codes for CASEGPVGGSGLYGYTF.

This clone was seen a single time. The chain couples TRBV10-3 to TRBJ2-3; 7 bases fit TRBD1. Per germline, CDR1 ENHRY and CDR2 SYGVKD. V gave up 6 bases and J gave up 2 bases; unmatched junction bases: 8. CDR3 size: 15 residues. CDR3 sequence: CAIRDPGQTTDTQYF. CDR3 DNA sequence: TGTGCCATCAGGGACCCGGGACAGACCACAGATACGCAGTATTTT.

J is TRBJ1-4 and V is TRBV7-8; the D is unclear. This CDR3 has 13 residues. The V end was cut by 5 bases, the J end by 8 bases, with 12 bases between. Germline V gene data show CDR1 as SGHVS and CDR2 as FQNEAQ. Here the CDR3 reads CASSTRSGEKLFF. In DNA, the CDR3 is TGTGCCAGCAGCACCCGCTCCGGGGAAAAACTGTTTTTT.

This clone was counted once. The J gene is TRBJ2-2, the V gene TRBV5-6, with D perhaps TRBD2 (5 bases). Trimming removed 2 bases at V and 7 bases at J, with 12 bases between. This CDR3 has 14 residues. Germline-derived CDR1 and CDR2 are SGHDT and YYEEEE. The CDR3 DNA is TGTGCCAGCAGCTTTGATAGGGAGAGCGGGGAGCTGTTTTTT. Translated, it gives CASSFDRESGELFF.

The chain has TRBV7-9 and TRBJ2-1; the D is unclear. V shed 7 bases and J shed 10 bases, with 11 bases lying between them. The CDR3 is made up of 11 amino acids. Germline V gene sequence: CDR1 SEHNR, CDR2 FQNEAQ (reference sequence). The CDR3 loop reads CASTDREEQFF. The CDR3 DNA follows: TGTGCCAGCACGGACCGAGAGGAGCAGTTCTTC.

This clone showed up just once. The chain is built from TRBV4-1 and TRBJ2-1, with D maybe TRBD2 (6 bases). The CDR3 spans 17 residues. Germline values: CDR1 MGHRA, CDR2 YSYEKL. The germline V and J ends were trimmed by 4 bases and 2 bases, with 18 bases remaining between them. This CDR3 is CASSRAPGVITYNEQFF. The CDR3 bases are TGCGCCAGCAGCCGTGCACCGGGAGTCATCACCTACAATGAGCAGTTCTTC.

This chain links TRBV4-1 with TRBJ1-2, with TRBD1 matching over 9 bases. Germline values: CDR1 MGHRA, CDR2 YSYEKL. This CDR3 is built from 19 residues. Losses at the gene ends were 4 bases for V and 2 bases for J; bases not matched to a gene: 17. CDR3 loop: CASSPLLRTRDRVNYGYTF. CDR3 coding DNA: TGCGCCAGCAGCCCCCTACTTCGGACTCGGGACAGGGTAAACTATGGCTACACCTTC.

This chain joins TRBV7-9 and TRBJ1-1, with a weak D call TRBD1 (6 bases). The germline V gene encodes CDR1 SEHNR and CDR2 FQNEAQ (reference sequence). The CDR3 extends over 16 amino acids. With 3 bases removed from V and 0 bases from J, the gap between germline ends came to 14 bases. For the CDR3, the DNA is TGTGCCAGCAGCTTCCCTCGGGGGACAATGAACACTGAAGCTTTCTTT. Translated, it gives CASSFPRGTMNTEAFF. Supplemented by reference TRBV7-9 and TRBJ1-1, the full variable domain reads DTGVSQNPRHKITKRGQNVTFRCDPISEHNRLYWYRQTLGQGPEFLTYFQNEAQLEKSRLLSDRFSAERPKGSFSTLEIQRTEQGDSAMYLCASSFPRGTMNTEAFFGQGTRLTVV.

V and J are TRBV19 and TRBJ2-5; 8 nucleotides match TRBD2. The CDR3 totals 14 residues. Germline V CDR1 and CDR2: LNHDA, SQIVND (reference sequence). V shed 3 bases, J shed 1 base, and the junction held 1 base outside the gene matches. CDR3 residues: CASSIGGAQETQYF. In nucleotides, the CDR3 is TGTGCCAGTAGTATCGGGGGGGCCCAAGAGACCCAGTACTTC.

The J gene is TRBJ2-1, the V gene TRBV29-1; TRBD2 matches 12 bases. Losses at the gene ends were 5 bases for V and 4 bases for J; bases not matched to a gene: 6. This CDR3 region has 15 residues. Germline values: CDR1 SQVTM, CDR2 ANQGSEA. The CDR3 loop reads CSVTSSGRAYNEQFF. As DNA, the CDR3 is TGCAGCGTTACCTCTAGCGGGAGGGCTTACAATGAGCAGTTCTTC.

This chain joins TRBV6-5 and TRBJ2-3; no reliable D call. Trimming removed 10 bases at V and 0 bases at J, with 11 bases between. This CDR3 spans 13 amino acids. The V gene's germline CDR1 is MNHEY and CDR2 SVGAGI. The CDR3 sequence: CATVRWSTDTQYF. DNA of the CDR3: TGTGCCACCGTGAGGTGGAGCACAGATACGCAGTATTTT.

J is TRBJ2-1 and V is TRBV11-1; 11 nucleotides align to TRBD2. Per the germline V gene, CDR1 is SGHAT and CDR2 is FQDESV (reference sequence). The CDR3 loop spans 14 amino acids. J gave up 9 bases and V 6 bases, and 7 bases lay outside the gene matches. In DNA form, the CDR3 reads TGTGCCAGCAGGGGTCAACTAGCGGGAGTTGAGCAGTTCTTC. Translation gives CASRGQLAGVEQFF.

V is TRBV5-1 and J is TRBJ1-1; D gene unclear. The CDR3 is made up of 12 amino acids. Germline lookup yields CDR1 SGHRS and CDR2 YFSETQ. The V gene lost 2 bases and the J gene lost 7 bases, with 9 bases spanning the gap. The chain's CDR3 is CASSFPGSEAFF. The CDR3 region has the DNA TGCGCCAGCAGCTTTCCCGGGAGTGAAGCTTTCTTT.

V usage is TRBV27 and J usage is TRBJ2-7, with 8 positions matching TRBD1. CDR3 length: 14 amino acids. Per germline, CDR1 MNHEY and CDR2 SMNVEV (reference sequence). Trimming took 4 bases from V and 2 from J; bases not matched to a gene: 4. The CDR3 DNA is TGTGCCAGCAGTTCCCACAGGGGGACCTACGAGCAGTACTTC. This codes for CASSSHRGTYEQYF.

This rearrangement joins TRBV5-1 to TRBJ1-4, with D unresolved. V lost 6 bases to trimming and J lost 8 bases, with 20 bases between them. Germline assignment: CDR1 SGHRS and CDR2 YFSETQ. The CDR3 contains 15 residues. CDR3 amino acids: CASTLGAVEEEKLFF. DNA of the CDR3: TGCGCCAGCACCTTAGGCGCGGTGGAGGAGGAAAAACTGTTTTTT.

This clone was seen once. This chain uses TRBV5-1 with TRBJ2-7, with 7 bases matching TRBD1. V shed 4 bases, J shed 7 bases, and the junction held 5 bases outside the gene matches. The CDR3 has 12 residues. Per the germline V gene, CDR1 is SGHRS and CDR2 is YFSETQ. DNA of the CDR3: TGCGCCAGCAGCCTAGACAGGGTGGAGCAGTACTTC. Protein sequence: CASSLDRVEQYF.

The chain carries TRBV27 and TRBJ2-5; 10 bases align to TRBD2. Trimming removed 2 bases from V and 6 bases from J; junction bases left unmatched: 6. From germline, CDR1 is MNHEY and CDR2 SMNVEV (reference sequence). The CDR3 covers 15 residues. CDR3 DNA: TGTGCCAGCAGTTTAGTAGCGGGAGGCCGACAGACCCAGTACTTC. The encoded protein is CASSLVAGGRQTQYF.